This paragraph reports one T cell receptor (beta chain). This specimen belongs to a study of human T cells and chemical hapten exposure. In TCRdb, the RACE reads were re-called with MiXCR into one record per CDR3 protein. This table holds about 71,000 distinct CDR3 sequences, over 8.5% found once. Time point noted: patch test 3, about 24 weeks after DPC sensitization. Treatment defined: therapeutic diphenylcyclopropenone sensitization with weekly scalp DPC. Germline CDR1 LNHDA, CDR2 SQIVND (reference sequence). The CDR3 is made up of 15 amino acids. The J segment lost 6 bases and the V segment lost 5 bases, leaving 7 bases of the junction unmatched.

The chain joins TRBV19 to TRBJ2-1; 10 bases line up with TRBD1. The specimen was whole blood, collected in connection with sensitization to the hapten diphenylcyclopropenone (DPC). The receptor was isolated from a woman aged 50 to 60 with alopecia areata. Some clones in this sample may be carry-over from other donors' samples. This CDR3 reads CASSLWTGGSNEQFF. Written as DNA, the CDR3 is TGTGCCAGTAGTCTTTGGACAGGGGGGTCCAATGAGCAGTTCTTC.